The T cell receptor beta chain under discussion was sequenced for a study of T cell responses to AZD1222 COVID-19 vaccine. Whole-study findings and limits: As reported, nearly half of all spike-specific TCRs target variant regions that are unmutated. At 160-218 and 743-854, vaccine-associated CD4 TCRs were dominant, and they spanned spike. Spike-specific TCR breadth and depth grew following two AZD1222 doses. There were repertoire samples only from the period after the peak T cell response.

Comment on this clone: Its antigen is as yet unknown.

The CDR3 sequence is 13 residues long. V dropped 5 bases and J dropped 4; count of bases not matched to a gene: 3. Per germline, CDR1 SGHTA and CDR2 FQGNSA. Libraries were prepared by immunoSEQ multiplex PCR; TCRdb keeps only in-frame clonotypes and omits some of them. The sample carries 150,000 to 200,000 clones, over 85% recorded once. The source was peripheral blood, collected on day 0 of AZD1222 vaccination. The chain carries TRBV7-2 and TRBJ2-7; 9 nucleotides agree with TRBD2. This receptor was obtained from an adult in good health. CDR3 residues: CASSQAGGYEQYF. CDR3 coding DNA: TGTGCCAGCAGCCAAGCGGGAGGTTACGAGCAGTACTTC.